Shown below are 17 T cell receptor beta chains from a single sample sequenced in a study of post-analysis software for immune sequencing data. Each TCR beta cDNA library carried unique molecular identifiers. Via MiXCR, TCRdb re-called the PCR reads, giving one row per CDR3 protein. The sample holds hundreds of thousands of distinct CDR3 sequences; roughly 29% are singletons and the top ten take around 0.56%. Findings and caveats of the study: TRBV segments more frequent in patients than in controls numbered about 5 and included TRBV5-6, TRBV5-1 and TRBV20-1.

Their specific antigens are unknown. Sequencing input: blood. Receptor source: a girl aged 5-17 years with multiple sclerosis.

This chain joins TRBV12-3 or TRBV12-4 and TRBJ2-2; 7 positions agree with TRBD1. With 8 bases clipped from V and 5 bases from J, the junction kept 8 bases outside the gene matches. The CDR3 has 14 amino acids. The CDR3 sequence: CASATTGATGELFF. Here the CDR3 DNA reads TGTGCCAGCGCGACCACAGGGGCAACCGGGGAGCTGTTTTTT.

V is TRBV20-1 and J is TRBJ2-7; D uncertain. The CDR3 spans 10 residues. The V end lost 3 bases, the J end lost 12 bases, and 12 bases lay between the germline ends. Germline CDR1 and CDR2: DFQATT and SNEGSKA (reference sequence). As DNA, the CDR3 is TGCAGTGCTAGCCTAGAGACCCGGTACTTC. This translates into CSASLETRYF.

The chain couples TRBV20-1 to TRBJ2-5; 8 nucleotides align to TRBD1. The CDR3 sequence is 16 residues long. The V gene end was trimmed by 5 bases and the J gene end by 0 bases; junction bases not matched to a gene: 11. Germline V gene data show CDR1 as DFQATT and CDR2 as SNEGSKA (reference sequence). The CDR3 DNA reads as TGCAGTGCTCCGTTATATACACAGGGGGACCAAGAGACCCAGTACTTC. It translates to CSAPLYTQGDQETQYF.

The chain has TRBV18 and TRBJ2-3; a weak D match, TRBD2 (7 bases). Germline V gives CDR1 KGHSH, CDR2 LQKENI. The CDR3 contains 15 residues. Trimming stripped 0 bases from V and 2 bases from J, with 9 bases between. The CDR3 loop is CASSPPAGATDTQYF. Written as DNA, the CDR3 is TGTGCCAGCTCACCACCGGCGGGGGCCACAGATACGCAGTATTTT.

The CDR3 reads CASGRDRAPSGANVLTF. As DNA, the CDR3 is TGTGCCAGCGGCCGGGACAGGGCCCCCTCTGGGGCCAACGTCCTGACTTTC. The chain links TRBV2 to TRBJ2-6; TRBD1 matches at 9 bases. In germline, CDR1 is SNHLY, CDR2 FYNNEI. Trimming took 8 bases from V and 0 from J; bases not matched to a gene: 8. This CDR3 is 17 amino acids long. Based on the CDR3 plus reference TRBV2 and TRBJ2-6, the full variable domain is EPEVTQTPSHQVTQMGQEVILRCVPISNHLYFYWYRQILGQKVEFLVSFYNNEISEKSEIFDDQFSVERPDGSNFTLKIRSTKLEDSAMYFCASGRDRAPSGANVLTFGAGSRLTVL.

V gene TRBV7-8 combines with J gene TRBJ2-1; 10 bases are shared with TRBD2. Germline V gene data show CDR1 as SGHVS and CDR2 as FQNEAQ. This CDR3 comprises 18 residues. Trimming cost V 2 bases and J 0 bases; bases outside gene matches: 7. The CDR3 coding sequence is TGTGCCAGCAGCTTATTAGCGGGGGGCCTTCTCTCCTACAATGAGCAGTTCTTC. Protein sequence: CASSLLAGGLLSYNEQFF. The variable domain in full, completed from reference TRBV7-8 and TRBJ2-1, reads GAGVSQSPRYKVAKRGQDVALRCDPISGHVSLFWYQQALGQGPEFLTYFQNEAQLDKSGLPSDRFFAERPEGSVSTLKIQRTQQEDSAVYLCASSLLAGGLLSYNEQFFGPGTRLTVL.

This clonotype was counted only a few times. The chain recombines TRBV6-6 with TRBJ2-1; a weak D match, TRBD2 (6 bases). CDR1 MNHNY and CDR2 SVGAGI come from the germline V gene (reference sequence). The V and J ends lost 7 bases and 8 bases respectively, with 15 bases between them. The CDR3 sequence is 13 residues long. CDR3 sequence reads: CASTPGAWDEQFF. The CDR3 DNA reads as TGTGCCAGCACCCCGGGAGCGTGGGATGAGCAGTTCTTC.

There are a few counts of this clonotype. CDR3 protein: CSASSAQRLTDTQYF. The CDR3 nucleotides are TGCAGTGCTAGTTCGGCCCAGCGTCTGACAGATACGCAGTATTTT. The rearrangement links TRBV20-1 to TRBJ2-3; D gene ambiguous. CDR1 DFQATT and CDR2 SNEGSKA come from the germline V gene (reference sequence). The ends were cut back, 3 bases at V and 3 bases at J, with 16 bases in the middle. The CDR3 spans 15 residues.

The V gene is TRBV20-1, the J gene TRBJ1-2; D is perhaps TRBD1 (5 bases). V was pared by 0 bases and J by 7 bases, with 12 bases between. This CDR3 has 13 amino acids. Germline CDR1 DFQATT, CDR2 SNEGSKA (reference sequence). Written as DNA, the CDR3 is TGCAGTGCTAGAGATCCGCAGGGCGCTGGCTACACCTTC. This gives the protein CSARDPQGAGYTF.

V and J are TRBV14 and TRBJ2-7; D perhaps matches TRBD1 (7 bases). This CDR3 spans 14 amino acids. CDR1 is SGHDN, CDR2 FVKESK, per germline. Trimming pared 5 bases from V and 6 bases from J, leaving 17 bases between. The CDR3 nucleotides are TGTGCCAGCAGCTACACAGGGGAGCGGGTCGAGCAGTACTTC. Translation: CASSYTGERVEQYF.

This clonotype was observed a few times. This chain connects TRBV5-6 to TRBJ2-3, with D possibly matching TRBD2 (6 bases). V lost 4 bases, J lost 0 bases, and 12 bases lay in between. CDR3 length: 15 amino acids. The germline V gene encodes CDR1 SGHDT and CDR2 YYEEEE. CDR3 amino acids: CASSPHGGSTDTQYF. In DNA, the CDR3 is TGTGCCAGCAGCCCCCACGGGGGAAGCACAGATACGCAGTATTTT.

In this sample, this clonotype turned up a few times. This rearrangement joins TRBV11-2 to TRBJ2-3, with D possibly being TRBD1 or TRBD2 (9 bases each). Looked up from germline, CDR1 is SGHAT and CDR2 is FQNNGV. This CDR3 spans 21 amino acids. Trimming shortened V by 1 base and J by 4 bases, and 30 bases separated the two germline ends. CDR3 in amino acids: CASSLVPQGAVRRGGADTQYF. The CDR3 nucleotides are TGTGCCAGCAGCTTAGTCCCACAGGGGGCAGTGCGGCGGGGGGGCGCAGATACGCAGTATTTT.

This clonotype has a handful of counts. CDR3 in DNA: TGCAGCCCTCGAGGGGTAGCGGACCCCTACGAGCAGTACTTC. Protein sequence: CSPRGVADPYEQYF. The chain has TRBV20-1 and TRBJ2-7; D is possibly TRBD2 (6 bases). Germline-derived CDR1 and CDR2 are DFQATT and SNEGSKA (reference sequence). The CDR3 contains 14 residues.

This clonotype was seen only a few times. The rearrangement links TRBV4-2 to TRBJ1-2; D is unresolved. From germline, CDR1 is LGHNA and CDR2 YNFKEQ. Trimming took 2 bases from V and 4 from J, leaving 11 bases between them. CDR3 length: 14 amino acids. The DNA of the CDR3 is TGTGCCAGCAGCCAATCAACGGGCCCCTATGGCTACACCTTC. Amino acids: CASSQSTGPYGYTF.

V usage is TRBV20-1 and J usage is TRBJ2-1; TRBD2 matches 14 bases. Trimming at V came to 5 bases and at J to 11 bases, leaving 8 bases not matched to a gene. This CDR3 region has 14 residues. The germline V gene has CDR1 DFQATT and CDR2 SNEGSKA (reference sequence). The CDR3 DNA follows: TGCAGTGCTGGGGGACTAGCGGGGGTGGTTAAGCAGTTCTTC. Protein product: CSAGGLAGVVKQFF.

This clonotype was counted only a few times. The DNA for the CDR3 is TGTGCCATCAGCCCCCTCGGGAGCGACTACATGGAGCAGTTCTTC. Translated: CAISPLGSDYMEQFF. The chain is built from TRBV10-3 and TRBJ2-1, with D possibly matching TRBD2 (6 bases). Germline values: CDR1 ENHRY, CDR2 SYGVKD. With 6 bases removed from V and 10 bases from J, the gap between germline ends came to 22 bases. CDR3 length equals 15 residues.

The genes are TRBV18 and TRBJ2-5; weak D call: TRBD2 (5 bases). Germline V gene lookup returns CDR1 KGHSH and CDR2 LQKENI. This CDR3 spans 15 amino acids. V was shortened by 1 base and J by 2 bases, with 11 bases between the two germline ends. For the CDR3, the DNA is TGTGCCAGCTCACCACTCTCGGGGATTCAAGAGACCCAGTACTTC. Translated: CASSPLSGIQETQYF.